What follows are 28 T cell receptor beta chains derived from one specimen sequenced in a study of shared clonotypes between healthy human individuals. The repertoire was sequenced with immunoSEQ multiplex PCR; TCRdb's copy has only in-frame clones and lacks some. The sample records 300,000 to 400,000 clones, approximately 74% being singletons. Sequencing input: memory CD4+ T cells sorted from blood. As for subset: CD45RA-negative fraction. These receptors all stem from a man aged 30 to 39 in good health.

This clone has a count of ten or more. The same CDR3 also results from other DNA sequences found in this sample. The J gene is TRBJ2-3, the V gene TRBV2; tentative D call: TRBD2 (5 bases). The CDR3 is 14 residues long. Trimming cost V 4 bases and J 1 base, with 9 bases left between them. CDR1 SNHLY and CDR2 FYNNEI come from the germline V gene. CDR3 loop: CASSAGIRTDTQYF. CDR3 nucleotide sequence: TGTGCCAGCAGTGCGGGAATTCGCACAGATACGCAGTATTTT.

The rearrangement links TRBV28 to TRBJ2-2, with D maybe TRBD1 (6 bases). The CDR3 is made up of 16 amino acids. With 6 bases removed from V and 5 bases from J, the gap between germline ends came to 19 bases. Germline CDR1 reads MDHEN; CDR2 reads SYDVKM. CDR3 region: CASSTQGPFNTGELFF. The CDR3 nucleotides read TGTGCCAGCAGCACACAGGGCCCCTTTAATACCGGGGAGCTGTTTTTT.

In its sample, this clone was seen once. The chain has TRBV29-1 and TRBJ2-1, with 10 bases lining up with TRBD1. CDR1 and CDR2 (germline): SQVTM, ANQGSEA. The V gene end was trimmed by 4 bases and the J gene end by 8 bases; junction bases not matched to a gene: 5. CDR3 size: 13 residues. Here the CDR3 reads CSVGQGAWYEQFF. The CDR3 DNA is TGCAGCGTTGGACAGGGGGCTTGGTATGAGCAGTTCTTC.

The rearrangement uses TRBV9 and TRBJ2-5, with D hard to call. The CDR3 has 14 residues. V lost 2 bases and J lost 3, with 11 bases in between. Germline loops: CDR1 SGDLS, CDR2 YYNGEE. The CDR3 reads CASSVGLTKETQYF. The CDR3 coding sequence is TGTGCCAGCAGCGTCGGGCTGACCAAAGAGACCCAGTACTTC.

The V and J genes are TRBV5-1 and TRBJ1-1; 8 bases are shared with TRBD1. CDR3 length: 14 amino acids. With 5 bases clipped from V and 0 bases from J, the junction kept 3 bases outside the gene matches. Germline V gene sequence: CDR1 SGHRS, CDR2 YFSETQ. In nucleotides, the CDR3 is TGCGCCAGCAGACCACAGGGGGTGAACACTGAAGCTTTCTTT. This gives the protein CASRPQGVNTEAFF.

The rearrangement uses TRBV18 and TRBJ2-3; D ambiguous. The CDR3 runs 13 residues. V was clipped by 0 bases and J by 4 bases, with 5 bases between them. Germline lookup yields CDR1 KGHSH and CDR2 LQKENI. CDR3 protein: CASSPPNPDTQYF. CDR3 DNA sequence: TGTGCCAGCTCACCACCGAATCCAGATACGCAGTATTTT.

The chain is built from TRBV6-5 and TRBJ2-7; 9 bases align to TRBD1. Trimming cost V 2 bases and J 2 bases; bases outside gene matches: 1. Germline CDR1 MNHEY, CDR2 SVGAGI. CDR3 size: 14 residues. The CDR3 loop is CASSYRDRAYEQYF. CDR3 bases: TGTGCCAGCAGTTACAGGGACAGGGCCTACGAGCAGTACTTC.

This clone appeared a few times. This rearrangement joins TRBV7-9 to TRBJ2-1; a possible D gene is TRBD2 (5 bases). The CDR3 extends over 15 amino acids. Germline V gene data show CDR1 as SEHNR and CDR2 as FQNEAQ (reference sequence). Trimming shortened V by 6 bases and J by 0 bases, and 12 bases separated the two germline ends. The CDR3 loop reads CASSTRSSSYNEQFF. CDR3 DNA sequence: TGTGCCAGCAGTACTAGGTCAAGCTCCTACAATGAGCAGTTCTTC. The entire variable domain, with the rest obtained from reference TRBV7-9 and TRBJ2-1, is as follows: DTGVSQNPRHKITKRGQNVTFRCDPISEHNRLYWYRQTLGQGPEFLTYFQNEAQLEKSRLLSDRFSAERPKGSFSTLEIQRTEQGDSAMYLCASSTRSSSYNEQFFGPGTRLTVL.

This clone has just a few counts. The V and J genes are TRBV10-1 and TRBJ1-2, with 7 bases that match TRBD1. The CDR3 sequence is 12 residues long. Germline CDR1 WNHNN, CDR2 SYGVQD (reference sequence). V lost 6 bases to trimming and J lost 6 bases; unmatched junction nucleotides: 4. The CDR3 sequence is CASRQGTHGYTF. In nucleotides, the CDR3 is TGCGCCAGCAGACAGGGGACCCATGGCTACACCTTC.

The chain is built from TRBV18 and TRBJ1-1, with no clear D. Trimming left V 1 base short and J 2 bases short, with 2 bases between. The CDR3 runs 12 residues. From germline, CDR1 is KGHSH and CDR2 LQKENI. In nucleotides, the CDR3 is TGTGCCAGCTCACCACAAAACACTGAAGCTTTCTTT. Translating gives CASSPQNTEAFF.

This sequence joins TRBV11-1 and TRBJ2-4; no clear D gene. Germline V gene lookup returns CDR1 SGHAT and CDR2 FQDESV (reference sequence). The CDR3 runs 15 residues. V dropped 5 bases and J dropped 0 bases, with 11 bases sitting between them. CDR3: CASSRNLGAKNIQYF. CDR3 in DNA: TGTGCCAGCAGCCGCAATCTTGGAGCCAAAAACATTCAGTACTTC.

This clone was recorded at least ten times. V and J are TRBV21-1 and TRBJ1-1; no DNA check was done on the table's D call, TRBD1. TRBV21-1 is marked as a pseudogene. The CDR3 spans 15 residues. CDR3 bases: TGTGCCAGCAGCAACGCGGGACAGACGAACACTGAAGCTTTCTTT. This sequence encodes CASSNAGQTNTEAFF.

The chain combines TRBV2 with TRBJ2-1; 7 bases are a match to TRBD2. V trimming: 1 base; J trimming: 4 bases; junction bases outside the gene matches: 4. This CDR3 has 15 amino acids. Germline V gene lookup returns CDR1 SNHLY and CDR2 FYNNEI. CDR3 sequence reads: CASSEVAGAYNEQFF. As DNA, the CDR3 is TGTGCCAGCAGTGAAGTGGCGGGAGCTTACAATGAGCAGTTCTTC.

The CDR3 here is CASSLDTVGLFF. DNA of the CDR3: TGTGCCAGCAGCTTAGATACGGTGGGGCTGTTTTTT. The rearrangement joins TRBV7-2 to TRBJ2-2, with D unresolved. The CDR3 spans 12 residues. Germline values: CDR1 SGHTA, CDR2 FQGNSA. Trimming cost V 1 base and J 13 bases, with 10 bases left between them.

This clone has only one observation. This sequence joins TRBV27 and TRBJ1-1; maybe TRBD1 (6 bases). From germline, CDR1 is MNHEY and CDR2 SMNVEV (reference sequence). Trimming left V 3 bases short and J 6 bases short, with 20 bases between. This CDR3 is 16 amino acids long. CDR3 protein: CASSFRGLGFDAEAFF. CDR3 DNA: TGTGCCAGCAGTTTCCGGGGGCTGGGATTTGACGCTGAAGCTTTCTTT.

The gene calls are TRBV11-2 and TRBJ1-1, with D possibly TRBD1 on 6 matching bases. Trimming pared 5 bases from V and 8 bases from J, leaving 12 bases between. The germline gives CDR1 SGHAT, CDR2 FQNNGV. This CDR3 spans 12 amino acids. The CDR3 reads CASSRRGVEAFF. CDR3 nucleotides: TGTGCCAGCAGCAGAAGGGGGGTCGAAGCTTTCTTT.

The V and J genes are TRBV11-2 and TRBJ2-1, with 13 positions matching TRBD2. The germline V gene has CDR1 SGHAT and CDR2 FQNNGV. The CDR3 extends over 15 amino acids. Unmatched junction bases numbered 4, after V lost 4 bases and J lost 7 bases. CDR3 in amino acids: CASSSRGLAGNEQFF. The CDR3 DNA reads as TGTGCCAGCAGCTCCAGGGGACTAGCGGGGAATGAGCAGTTCTTC.

The chain employs TRBV18 and TRBJ2-2; TRBD1 matches at 7 bases. Germline assignment: CDR1 KGHSH and CDR2 LQKENI. This CDR3 comprises 16 residues. The V and J ends lost 3 bases and 2 bases, in that order; junction bases with no gene match: 6. The CDR3 nucleotides read TGTGCCAGCTCACCGGTACAGGGGAGCAACACCGGGGAGCTGTTTTTT. It encodes CASSPVQGSNTGELFF.

This clone was picked up one time. This chain uses TRBV18 with TRBJ2-5; no definite D call. The V gene's germline CDR1 is KGHSH and CDR2 LQKENI. V was trimmed by 3 bases and J by 3 bases, leaving 8 bases between them. CDR3 length equals 13 residues. This CDR3 reads CASSPPAEETQYF. CDR3 DNA: TGTGCCAGCTCACCCCCGGCCGAAGAGACCCAGTACTTC.

This clone has a handful of counts. This sequence joins TRBV9 and TRBJ1-5, with TRBD1 as a possible D gene (5 bases). Trimming removed 2 bases from V and 3 bases from J, with 9 bases in between. The CDR3 totals 14 residues. Germline V gene lookup returns CDR1 SGDLS and CDR2 YYNGEE. The chain's CDR3 is CASSVGGANQPQHF. CDR3 DNA: TGTGCCAGCAGCGTGGGTGGGGCCAATCAGCCCCAGCATTTT. The full variable domain, rest sourced from reference TRBV9 and TRBJ1-5, is DSGVTQTPKHLITATGQRVTLRCSPRSGDLSVYWYQQSLDQGLQFLIQYYNGEERAKGNILERFSAQQFPDLHSELNLSSLELGDSALYFCASSVGGANQPQHFGDGTRLSIL.

The rearrangement links TRBV5-5 to TRBJ2-2; TRBD2 matches at 11 bases. Losses at the gene ends were 2 bases for V and 6 bases for J; bases not matched to a gene: 6. The CDR3 length is 16 residues. CDR1 is SGHKS, CDR2 YYEKEE, per germline (reference sequence). The CDR3 sequence: CASSLLAGVWAGELFF. The CDR3 DNA is TGTGCCAGCAGCTTACTAGCGGGAGTTTGGGCCGGGGAGCTGTTTTTT. Together with reference TRBV5-5 and TRBJ2-2, the CDR3 gives the full variable domain: DAGVTQSPTHLIKTRGQQVTLRCSPISGHKSVSWYQQVLGQGPQFIFQYYEKEERGRGNFPDRFSARQFPNYSSELNVNALLLGDSALYLCASSLLAGVWAGELFFGEGSRLTVL.

The chain uses TRBV7-8 and TRBJ2-7; tentatively, D is TRBD1 or TRBD2 (5 bases each). The germline CDR1 and CDR2 sequences are SGHVS and FQNEAQ. Between the trimmed V and J ends, which lost 2 bases and 2 bases, there was a span of 13 bases. This CDR3 region has 15 residues. CDR3 sequence reads: CASSLNLRGPYEQYF. For the CDR3, the DNA is TGTGCCAGCAGCTTAAATTTACGGGGACCCTACGAGCAGTACTTC.

The J gene is TRBJ2-2, the V gene TRBV7-2; D unresolved. Trimming left V 5 bases short and J 6 bases short, with 25 bases between. The CDR3 has 18 residues. Germline CDR1 is SGHTA and CDR2 is FQGNSA. The CDR3 spells CASSGLGDDAWAPGELFF. The CDR3 DNA is TGTGCCAGCAGCGGCCTCGGCGATGACGCGTGGGCCCCCGGGGAGCTGTTTTTT.

About this clone itself: The sample has other DNA sequences that encode this CDR3 too. The chain has TRBV27 and TRBJ2-5; D is unresolved. CDR1 MNHEY and CDR2 SMNVEV come from the germline V gene (reference sequence). CDR3 length equals 13 residues. Trimming stripped 1 base from V and 4 bases from J, with 7 bases between. The CDR3 nucleotides are TGTGCCAGCAGTTTATTGGGTCCAGAGACCCAGTACTTC. This codes for CASSLLGPETQYF.

The chain uses TRBV11-3 and TRBJ2-1; no reliable D call. This CDR3 has 12 amino acids. Germline CDR1 and CDR2: SGHNT and YENEEA. Trimming took off 6 bases at V and 9 bases at J, with 12 bases between the two ends. The DNA of the CDR3 is TGTGCCAGCAGTACCTCAGGCCGTGAGCAGTTCTTC. Its translation is CASSTSGREQFF. Based on the CDR3 plus reference TRBV11-3 and TRBJ2-1, the full variable domain is EAGVVQSPRYKIIEKKQPVAFWCNPISGHNTLYWYLQNLGQGPELLIRYENEEAVDDSQLPKDRFSAERLKGVDSTLKIQPAELGDSAVYLCASSTSGREQFFGPGTRLTVL.

The rearrangement uses TRBV28 and TRBJ2-2, with 7 bases identical to TRBD1. This CDR3 is built from 16 residues. The V gene end was trimmed by 6 bases and the J gene end by 6 bases; junction bases not matched to a gene: 13. The germline CDR1 and CDR2 sequences are MDHEN and SYDVKM. The CDR3 protein is CASRPHRGPPPGELFF. CDR3 bases: TGTGCCAGCAGACCGCACAGGGGCCCCCCTCCCGGGGAGCTGTTTTTT. Filled out from reference TRBV28 and TRBJ2-2, the complete variable domain reads DVKVTQSSRYLVKRTGEKVFLECVQDMDHENMFWYRQDPGLGLRLIYFSYDVKMKEKGDIPEGYSVSREKKERFSLILESASTNQTSMYLCASRPHRGPPPGELFFGEGSRLTVL.

V gene TRBV7-9 combines with J gene TRBJ2-1, with D tentatively TRBD2 (6 bases). Trimming left V 8 bases short and J 3 bases short, with 11 bases between. The germline gives CDR1 SEHNR, CDR2 FQNEAQ (reference sequence). The CDR3 length is 13 residues. This CDR3 reads CASRPGGYNEQFF. CDR3 coding DNA: TGTGCCAGCCGACCCGGGGGCTACAATGAGCAGTTCTTC.

Concerning this clone itself: Other DNA sequences within the sample encode an identical CDR3. This chain links TRBV6-5 with TRBJ2-7, with a tentative D call TRBD2 (6 bases). This CDR3 has 13 amino acids. Germline values: CDR1 MNHEY, CDR2 SVGAGI. V lost 10 bases and J 7 bases, leaving 20 bases between the germline ends. CDR3 region: CATCGAHLGEQYF. The CDR3 DNA reads as TGTGCCACCTGCGGGGCGCATCTGGGTGAGCAGTACTTC.